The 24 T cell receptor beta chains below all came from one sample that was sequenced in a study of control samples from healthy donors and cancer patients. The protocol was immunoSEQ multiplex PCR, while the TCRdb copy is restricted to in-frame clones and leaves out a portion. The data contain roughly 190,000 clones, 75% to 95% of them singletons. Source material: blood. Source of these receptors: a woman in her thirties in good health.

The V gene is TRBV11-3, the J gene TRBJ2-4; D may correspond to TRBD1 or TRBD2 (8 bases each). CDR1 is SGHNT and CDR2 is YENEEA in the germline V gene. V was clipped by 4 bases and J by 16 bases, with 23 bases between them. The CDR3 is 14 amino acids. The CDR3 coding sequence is TGTGCCAGCAGCTCAGGGGGCAGCCCGGGACTAGTCTACTTC. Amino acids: CASSSGGSPGLVYF.

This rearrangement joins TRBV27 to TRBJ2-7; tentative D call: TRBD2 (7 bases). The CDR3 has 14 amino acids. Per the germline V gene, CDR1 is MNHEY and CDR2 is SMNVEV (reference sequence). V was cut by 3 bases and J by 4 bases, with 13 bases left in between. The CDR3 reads CASSFIGGPYEQYF. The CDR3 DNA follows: TGTGCCAGCAGTTTTATCGGGGGGCCTTACGAGCAGTACTTC.

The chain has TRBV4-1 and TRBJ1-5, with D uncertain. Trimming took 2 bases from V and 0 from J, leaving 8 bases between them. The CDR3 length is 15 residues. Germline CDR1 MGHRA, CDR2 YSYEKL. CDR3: CASSQQTYSNQPQHF. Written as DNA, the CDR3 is TGCGCCAGCAGCCAACAGACCTATAGCAATCAGCCCCAGCATTTT.

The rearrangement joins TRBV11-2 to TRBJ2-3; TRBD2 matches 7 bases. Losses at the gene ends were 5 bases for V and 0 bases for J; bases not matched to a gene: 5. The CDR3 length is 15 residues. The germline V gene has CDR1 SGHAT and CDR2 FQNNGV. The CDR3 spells CASSHGTTSTDTQYF. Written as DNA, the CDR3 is TGTGCCAGCAGCCACGGGACTACTAGCACAGATACGCAGTATTTT.

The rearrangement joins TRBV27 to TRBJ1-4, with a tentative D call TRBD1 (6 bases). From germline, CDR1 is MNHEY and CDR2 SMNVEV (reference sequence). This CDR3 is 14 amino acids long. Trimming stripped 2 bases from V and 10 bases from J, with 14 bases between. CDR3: CASSLGQGWGKLFF. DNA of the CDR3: TGTGCCAGCAGTTTAGGTCAGGGGTGGGGAAAACTGTTTTTT.

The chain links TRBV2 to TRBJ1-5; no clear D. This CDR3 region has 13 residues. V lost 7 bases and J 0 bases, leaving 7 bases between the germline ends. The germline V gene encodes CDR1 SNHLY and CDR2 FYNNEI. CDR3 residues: CASNTDSNQPQHF. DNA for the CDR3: TGTGCCAGCAATACTGATAGCAATCAGCCCCAGCATTTT.

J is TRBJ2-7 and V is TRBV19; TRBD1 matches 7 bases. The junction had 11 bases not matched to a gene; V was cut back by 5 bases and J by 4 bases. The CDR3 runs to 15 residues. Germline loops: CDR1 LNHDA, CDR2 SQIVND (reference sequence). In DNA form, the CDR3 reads TGTGCCAGTAGTTCCCAACAGGGGTCCGCATACGAGCAGTACTTC. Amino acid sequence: CASSSQQGSAYEQYF.

The chain's CDR3 is CASSQGLNSPLHF. DNA for the CDR3: TGTGCCAGCAGCCAAGGACTGAATTCACCCCTCCACTTT. V and J are TRBV3-1 (or the pseudogene TRBV3-2) and TRBJ1-6; no firm D call. The CDR3 is made up of 13 amino acids. CDR1 LGHDT and CDR2 YNNKEL come from the germline V gene (reference sequence). V dropped 1 base and J dropped 7 bases, with 5 bases sitting between them.

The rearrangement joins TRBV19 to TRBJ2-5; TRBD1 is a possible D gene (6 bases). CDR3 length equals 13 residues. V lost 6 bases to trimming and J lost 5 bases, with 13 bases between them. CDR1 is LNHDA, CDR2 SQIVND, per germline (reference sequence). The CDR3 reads CASSDRTGETQYF. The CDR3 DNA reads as TGTGCCAGTAGCGACAGGACGGGGGAGACCCAGTACTTC. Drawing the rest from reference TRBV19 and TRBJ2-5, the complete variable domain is DGGITQSPKYLFRKEGQNVTLSCEQNLNHDAMYWYRQDPGQGLRLIYYSQIVNDFQKGDIAEGYSVSREKKESFPLTVTSAQKNPTAFYLCASSDRTGETQYFGPGTRLLVL.

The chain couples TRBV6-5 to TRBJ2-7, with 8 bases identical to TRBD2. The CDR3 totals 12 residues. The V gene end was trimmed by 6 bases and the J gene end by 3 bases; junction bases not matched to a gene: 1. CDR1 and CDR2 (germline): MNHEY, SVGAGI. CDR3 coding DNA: TGTGCCAGCAGAAGCGGGAGCTACGAGCAGTACTTC. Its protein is CASRSGSYEQYF.

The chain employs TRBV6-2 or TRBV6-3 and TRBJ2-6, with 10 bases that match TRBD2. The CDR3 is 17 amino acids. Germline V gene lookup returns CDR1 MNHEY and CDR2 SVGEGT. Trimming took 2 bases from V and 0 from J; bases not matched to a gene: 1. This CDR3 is CASSYGTSDSGANVLTF. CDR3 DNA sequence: TGTGCCAGCAGTTACGGGACTAGCGACTCTGGGGCCAACGTCCTGACTTTC.

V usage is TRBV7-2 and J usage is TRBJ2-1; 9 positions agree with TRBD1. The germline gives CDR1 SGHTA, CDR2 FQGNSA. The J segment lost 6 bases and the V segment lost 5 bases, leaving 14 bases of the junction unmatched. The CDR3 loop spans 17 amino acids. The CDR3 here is CASSPGQGLAGGNEQFF. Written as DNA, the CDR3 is TGTGCCAGCAGCCCGGGACAGGGCCTAGCAGGCGGCAATGAGCAGTTCTTC.

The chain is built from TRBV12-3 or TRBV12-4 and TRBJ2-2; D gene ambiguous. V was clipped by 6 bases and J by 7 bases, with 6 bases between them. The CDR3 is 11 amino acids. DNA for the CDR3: TGTGCCAGCAGCGGACGCGGGGAGCTGTTTTTT. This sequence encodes CASSGRGELFF.

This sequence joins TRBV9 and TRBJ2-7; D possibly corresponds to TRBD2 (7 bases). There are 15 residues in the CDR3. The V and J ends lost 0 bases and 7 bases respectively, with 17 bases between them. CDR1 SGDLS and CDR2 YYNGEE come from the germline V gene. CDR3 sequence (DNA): TGTGCCAGCAGCGTAGCGGGGGCGGCGCGGGAGGAGCAGTACTTC. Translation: CASSVAGAAREEQYF. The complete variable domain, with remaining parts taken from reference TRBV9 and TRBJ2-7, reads DSGVTQTPKHLITATGQRVTLRCSPRSGDLSVYWYQQSLDQGLQFLIQYYNGEERAKGNILERFSAQQFPDLHSELNLSSLELGDSALYFCASSVAGAAREEQYFGPGTRLTVT.

CDR3: CASSRVGETQYF. DNA for the CDR3: TGCGCCAGCAGTAGGGTGGGGGAGACCCAGTACTTC. V and J are TRBV5-1 and TRBJ2-5; no reliable D call. V was clipped by 5 bases and J by 5 bases, with 10 bases between them. The CDR3 consists of 12 residues. Germline-derived CDR1 and CDR2 are SGHRS and YFSETQ.

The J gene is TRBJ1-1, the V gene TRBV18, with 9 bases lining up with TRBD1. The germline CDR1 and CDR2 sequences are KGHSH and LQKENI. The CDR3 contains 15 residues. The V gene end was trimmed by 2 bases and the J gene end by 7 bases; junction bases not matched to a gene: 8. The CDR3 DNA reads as TGTGCCAGCTCACCAGAGACAGGGGGTAGTGATGAAGCTTTCTTT. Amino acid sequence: CASSPETGGSDEAFF.

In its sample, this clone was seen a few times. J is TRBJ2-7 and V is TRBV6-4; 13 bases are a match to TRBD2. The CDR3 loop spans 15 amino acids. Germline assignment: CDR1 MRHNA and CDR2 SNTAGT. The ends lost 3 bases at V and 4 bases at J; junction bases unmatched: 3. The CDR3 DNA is TGTGCCAGCAGTGAAGGACTAGCGGGAGTATACGAGCAGTACTTC. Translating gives CASSEGLAGVYEQYF.

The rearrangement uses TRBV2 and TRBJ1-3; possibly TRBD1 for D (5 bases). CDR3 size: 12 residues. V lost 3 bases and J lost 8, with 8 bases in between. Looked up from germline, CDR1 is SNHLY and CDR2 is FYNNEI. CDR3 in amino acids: CASSDQGHTIYF. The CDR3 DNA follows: TGTGCCAGCAGTGACCAGGGCCACACCATATATTTT.

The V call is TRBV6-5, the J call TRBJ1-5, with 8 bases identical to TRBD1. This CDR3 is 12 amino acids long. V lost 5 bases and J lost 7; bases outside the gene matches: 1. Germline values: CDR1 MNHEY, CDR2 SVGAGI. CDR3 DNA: TGTGCCAGCAGTCAGGGGGCCCAGCCCCAGCATTTT. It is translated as CASSQGAQPQHF.

The CDR3 reads CASSFRQGAPGNTIYF. In DNA, the CDR3 is TGTGCCAGCAGCTTCCGACAGGGGGCCCCTGGAAACACCATATATTTT. The rearrangement links TRBV11-2 to TRBJ1-3; TRBD1 agrees at 10 bases. J gave up 2 bases and V 3 bases, and 4 bases lay outside the gene matches. The CDR3 runs 16 residues. From germline, CDR1 is SGHAT and CDR2 FQNNGV.

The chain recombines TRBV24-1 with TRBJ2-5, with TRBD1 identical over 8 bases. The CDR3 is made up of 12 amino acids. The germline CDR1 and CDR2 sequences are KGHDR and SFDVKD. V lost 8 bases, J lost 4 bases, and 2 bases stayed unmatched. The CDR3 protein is CATNGQGETQYF. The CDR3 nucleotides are TGTGCCACCAATGGACAGGGAGAGACCCAGTACTTC.

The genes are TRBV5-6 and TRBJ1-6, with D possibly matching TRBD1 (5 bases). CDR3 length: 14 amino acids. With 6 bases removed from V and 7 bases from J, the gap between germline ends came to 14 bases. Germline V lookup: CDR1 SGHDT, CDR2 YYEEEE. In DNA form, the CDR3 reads TGTGCCAGCACCTATAAGACAGAAAATTCACCCCTCCACTTT. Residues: CASTYKTENSPLHF.

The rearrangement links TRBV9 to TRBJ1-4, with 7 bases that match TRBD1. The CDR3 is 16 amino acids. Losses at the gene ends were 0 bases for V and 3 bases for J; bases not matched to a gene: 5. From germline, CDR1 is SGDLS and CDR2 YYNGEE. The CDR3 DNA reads TGTGCCAGCAGCGTAGATCCAGGGGGACCTAATGAAAAACTGTTTTTT. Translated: CASSVDPGGPNEKLFF.

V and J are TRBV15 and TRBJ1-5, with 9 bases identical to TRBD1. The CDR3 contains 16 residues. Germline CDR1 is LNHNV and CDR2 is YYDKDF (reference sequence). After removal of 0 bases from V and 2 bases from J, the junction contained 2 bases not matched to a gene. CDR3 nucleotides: TGTGCCACCAGCAGAGATGGGACAGGGCGCAATCAGCCCCAGCATTTT. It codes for CATSRDGTGRNQPQHF. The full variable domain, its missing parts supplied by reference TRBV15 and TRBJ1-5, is DAMVIQNPRYQVTQFGKPVTLSCSQTLNHNVMYWYQQKSSQAPKLLFHYYDKDFNNEADTPDNFQSRRPNTSFCFLDIRSPGLGDTAMYLCATSRDGTGRNQPQHFGDGTRLSIL.